One and the same sample provided the 2 T cell receptor beta chains below, sequenced in a study of shared clonotypes between healthy human individuals (TCRdb year 2020). The library relied on the immunoSEQ multiplex PCR assay. TCRdb holds this immuneACCESS table with in-frame rearrangements only. Some clones are missing; in checked studies, unresolved V genes explain under half, and the rest has no known cause. Present in this sample are roughly 2,500,000 clones, under 95% of which were seen just once. The top ten hold 0.36% of the sample. Sequenced material: naive CD4+ T cells from PBMCs. In the paper's terms, the cell subset or site label means: CD45RA+ positively selected. Receptors originate from a man younger than 35 in good health. Some clones in this sample may be carry-over from other donors' samples.

V and J are TRBV7-3 and TRBJ1-1; perhaps TRBD1 as D (6 bases). Germline assignment: CDR1 SGHTA and CDR2 FQGTGA. V lost 3 bases and J 3 bases, leaving 11 bases between the germline ends. The CDR3 runs to 14 residues. The CDR3 region has the DNA TGTGCCAGCAGCTTTCAGGGGATTCACACTGAAGCTTTCTTT. This encodes CASSFQGIHTEAFF.

The chain joins TRBV28 to TRBJ2-1; D is ambiguous. Germline CDR1 reads MDHEN; CDR2 reads SYDVKM. With 5 bases removed from V and 12 bases from J, the gap between germline ends came to 17 bases. CDR3 size: 13 residues. The chain's CDR3 is CASSPEPPLGQFF. CDR3 DNA sequence: TGTGCCAGCAGTCCCGAGCCGCCTCTTGGGCAGTTCTTC.